This TCR beta chain came from a study of T cells in Graves' hyperthyroidism and ophthalmopathy. TCR beta CDR3 regions were amplified from RNA. In the first-round RT-PCR of the TCR CDR3, the HTBI primer set was used. TCRdb re-derived calls from the multiplex PCR reads in MiXCR, one entry per CDR3 protein. The sample includes roughly 250,000 distinct CDR3 sequences, around 20% of them seen just once. Only a few counts were recorded for this clonotype. Patients with ophthalmopathy all had a Clinical Activity Score of at least 3, a NOSPECS grade of at least 4 and duration under 3 months. Diagnosing involved the use of clinical symptoms, serum thyroxine and TRAb, thyroid ultrasound and orbital computed tomography. V shed 0 bases and J shed 10 bases, with 10 bases lying between them. In germline, CDR1 is GTSNPN, CDR2 SVGIG (reference sequence). This CDR3 region has 13 residues.

Sample: blood. The chain combines TRBV30 with TRBJ1-6; D remains unclear. The clonotype originates from a young man with Graves' ophthalmopathy. The CDR3 nucleotides are TGTGCCTGGAGTGTCCGTTATGAGTCACCCCTCCACTTT. As protein: CAWSVRYESPLHF.